This entry is about one T cell receptor beta chain. The antigen remains unidentified. Trimming removed 0 bases at V and 1 base at J, with 10 bases between. The germline V gene encodes CDR1 KGHSH and CDR2 LQKENI. The CDR3 runs to 16 residues. These data are taken from a study of shared clonotypes between healthy human individuals. Study as a whole: Researchers assigned three CD4 naive, three CD4 memory, two CD8 naive and one CD8 memory plate to each donor. Study conclusions and caveats: Estimated richness values were generally larger in naive subsets than in memory subsets.

At the deep level, the assay was run. In replicate PCRs of sorted subsets, roughly 210 ng DNA, approximately 30,000 T cell genomes, was used. The method was immunoSEQ multiplex PCR; TCRdb's version includes in-frame clones alone and lacks a portion of them. The repertoire holds about 1 million clones, with about 75% as singletons. This sequence originates from a man between 18 and 29 years old in good health. Sequencing input: memory CD4+ T cells sorted from blood. As for subset: CD45RA-negative fraction. The chain is built from TRBV18 and TRBJ2-1; maybe TRBD1 (5 bases). The CDR3 region is CASSPPISGSYNEQFF. CDR3 coding DNA: TGTGCCAGCTCACCACCGATTTCAGGGTCCTACAATGAGCAGTTCTTC.